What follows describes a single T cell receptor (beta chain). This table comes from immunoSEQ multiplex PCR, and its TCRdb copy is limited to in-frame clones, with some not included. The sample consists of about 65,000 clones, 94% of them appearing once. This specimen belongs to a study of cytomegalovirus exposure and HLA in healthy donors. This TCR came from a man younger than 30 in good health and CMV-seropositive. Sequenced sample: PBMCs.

The CDR3 nucleotides are TGTGCCAGCAGCCCTACTCGGACTGCCACCGGGGAGCTGTTTTTT. This sequence encodes CASSPTRTATGELFF. This rearrangement joins TRBV11-3 to TRBJ2-2; D is possibly TRBD2 (5 bases). Germline-derived CDR1 and CDR2 are SGHNT and YENEEA. Trimming removed 5 bases from V and 4 bases from J, with 14 bases in between. The CDR3 sequence is 15 residues long.